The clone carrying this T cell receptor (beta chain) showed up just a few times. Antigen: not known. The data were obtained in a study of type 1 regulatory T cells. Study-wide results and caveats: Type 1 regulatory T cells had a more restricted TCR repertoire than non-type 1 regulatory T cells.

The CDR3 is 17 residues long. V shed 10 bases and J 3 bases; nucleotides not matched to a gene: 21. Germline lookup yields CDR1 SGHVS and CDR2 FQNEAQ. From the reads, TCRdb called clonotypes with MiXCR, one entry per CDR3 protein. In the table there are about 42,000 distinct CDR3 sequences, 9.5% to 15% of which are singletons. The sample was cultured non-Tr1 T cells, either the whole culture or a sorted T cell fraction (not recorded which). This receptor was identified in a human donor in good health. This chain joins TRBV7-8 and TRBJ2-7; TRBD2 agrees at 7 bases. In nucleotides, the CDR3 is TGTGCCACGGGGGGATTGGGCACAGGAGCGAGATACTACGAGCAGTACTTC. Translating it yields CATGGLGTGARYYEQYF.